This T cell receptor (beta chain) was profiled in a study of blood T cell repertoires in COVID-19. Study context: PBMCs, B-cell-depleted T cells, or T cells were the source of the cDNA or gDNA that made up the material.

In the authors' methods: Amplified reference gene primers provided the basis for estimating nucleated cell counts. Method: immunoSEQ multiplex PCR; TCRdb's copy keeps in-frame clones and lacks some. Clone size and V and J calls were adopted from that table, with D and trimming inferred from the DNA. Of tens of thousands of clones in the sample, about nine tenths were seen once. CDR1 SEHNR and CDR2 FQNEAQ come from the germline V gene (reference sequence). This CDR3 has 15 amino acids. Trimming cost V 7 bases and J 0 bases, with 13 bases left between them. This clone was seen only once. The gene calls are TRBV7-9 and TRBJ1-3; D is perhaps TRBD1 (5 bases). Sequencing input: peripheral blood. This receptor was obtained from a man between 65 and 85 years old with acute or convalescent COVID-19. CDR3: CASIAGRLSGNTIYF. DNA for the CDR3: TGTGCCAGCATCGCAGGGCGGCTCTCTGGAAACACCATATATTTT.